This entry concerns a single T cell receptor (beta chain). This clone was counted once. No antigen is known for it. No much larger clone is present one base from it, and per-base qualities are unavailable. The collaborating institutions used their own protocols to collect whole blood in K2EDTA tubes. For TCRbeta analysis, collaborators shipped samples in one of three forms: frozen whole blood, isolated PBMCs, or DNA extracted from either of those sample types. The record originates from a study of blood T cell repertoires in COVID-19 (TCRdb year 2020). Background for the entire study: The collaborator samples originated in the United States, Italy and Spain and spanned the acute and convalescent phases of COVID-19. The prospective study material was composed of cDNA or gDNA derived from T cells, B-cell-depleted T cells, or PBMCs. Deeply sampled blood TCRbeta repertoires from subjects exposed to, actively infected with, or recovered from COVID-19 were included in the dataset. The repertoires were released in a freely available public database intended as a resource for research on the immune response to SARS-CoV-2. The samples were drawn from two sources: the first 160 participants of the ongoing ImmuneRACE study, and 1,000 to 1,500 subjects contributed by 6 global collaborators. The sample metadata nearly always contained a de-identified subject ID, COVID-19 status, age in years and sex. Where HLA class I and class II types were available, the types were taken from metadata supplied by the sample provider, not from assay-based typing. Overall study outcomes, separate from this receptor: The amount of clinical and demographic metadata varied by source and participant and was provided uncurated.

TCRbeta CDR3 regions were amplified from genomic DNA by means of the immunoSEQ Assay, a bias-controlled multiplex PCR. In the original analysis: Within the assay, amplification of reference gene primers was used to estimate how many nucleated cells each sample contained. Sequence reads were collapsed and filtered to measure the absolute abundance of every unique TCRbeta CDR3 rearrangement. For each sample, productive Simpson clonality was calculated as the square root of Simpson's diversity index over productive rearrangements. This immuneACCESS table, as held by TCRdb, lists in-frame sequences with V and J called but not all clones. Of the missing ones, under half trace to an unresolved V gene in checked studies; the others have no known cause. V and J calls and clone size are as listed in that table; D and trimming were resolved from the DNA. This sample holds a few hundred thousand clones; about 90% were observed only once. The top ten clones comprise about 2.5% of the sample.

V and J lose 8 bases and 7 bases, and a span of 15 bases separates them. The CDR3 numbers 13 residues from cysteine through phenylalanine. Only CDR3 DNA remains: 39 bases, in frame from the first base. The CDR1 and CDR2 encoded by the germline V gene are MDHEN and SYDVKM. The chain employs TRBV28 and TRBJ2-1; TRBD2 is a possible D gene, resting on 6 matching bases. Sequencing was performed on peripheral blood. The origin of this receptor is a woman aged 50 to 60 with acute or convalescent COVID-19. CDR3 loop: CASSSRRGNEQFF. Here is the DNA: TGTGCCAGCTCGTCGCGGCGGGGAAATGAGCAGTTCTTC.